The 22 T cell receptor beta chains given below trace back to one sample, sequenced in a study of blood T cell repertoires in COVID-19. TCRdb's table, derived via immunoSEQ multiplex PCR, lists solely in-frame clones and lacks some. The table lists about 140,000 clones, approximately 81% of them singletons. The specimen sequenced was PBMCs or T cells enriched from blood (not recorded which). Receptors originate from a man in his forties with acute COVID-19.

The CDR3 nucleotides are TGCAGCGTTGACGAGGGGGCGCGTGGCTACACCTTC. Its translation: CSVDEGARGYTF. The V and J genes are TRBV29-1 and TRBJ1-2; 7 nucleotides agree with TRBD1. Per germline, CDR1 SQVTM and CDR2 ANQGSEA. The junction had 5 bases not matched to a gene; V was cut back by 3 bases and J by 7 bases. The CDR3 is made up of 12 amino acids.

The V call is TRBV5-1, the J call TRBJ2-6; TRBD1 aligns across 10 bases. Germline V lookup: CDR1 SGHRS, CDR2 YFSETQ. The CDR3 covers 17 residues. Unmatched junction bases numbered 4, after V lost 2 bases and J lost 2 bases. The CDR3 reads CASSLGQGVAGANVLTF. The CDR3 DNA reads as TGCGCCAGCAGCTTAGGACAGGGGGTTGCTGGGGCCAACGTCCTGACTTTC.

DNA of the CDR3: TGTGCCAGTAGTATAACAGACGAAAGGTCGGCCTACGAGCAGTACTTC. Its protein product is CASSITDERSAYEQYF. J is TRBJ2-7 and V is TRBV19; D gene uncertain. Per germline, CDR1 LNHDA and CDR2 SQIVND (reference sequence). V lost 2 bases and J 2 bases, leaving 16 bases between the germline ends. CDR3 length: 16 amino acids.

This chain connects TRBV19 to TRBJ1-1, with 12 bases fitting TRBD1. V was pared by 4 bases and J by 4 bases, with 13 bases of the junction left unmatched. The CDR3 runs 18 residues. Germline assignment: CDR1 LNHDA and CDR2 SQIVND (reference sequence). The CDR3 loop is CASSTFLGTGGIPTEAFF. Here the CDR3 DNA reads TGTGCCAGTAGTACTTTCTTGGGGACAGGGGGCATCCCCACTGAAGCTTTCTTT.

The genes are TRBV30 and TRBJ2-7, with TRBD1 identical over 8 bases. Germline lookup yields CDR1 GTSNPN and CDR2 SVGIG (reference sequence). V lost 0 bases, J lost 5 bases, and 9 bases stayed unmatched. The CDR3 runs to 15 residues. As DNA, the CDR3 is TGTGCCTGGAGTGTTTTGGACAGGGACGGGGACGAGCAGTACTTC. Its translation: CAWSVLDRDGDEQYF. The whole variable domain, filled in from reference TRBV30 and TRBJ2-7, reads SQTIHQWPATLVQPVGSPLSLECTVEGTSNPNLYWYRQAAGRGLQLLFYSVGIGQISSEVPQNLSASRPQDRQFILSSKKLLLSDSGFYLCAWSVLDRDGDEQYFGPGTRLTVT.

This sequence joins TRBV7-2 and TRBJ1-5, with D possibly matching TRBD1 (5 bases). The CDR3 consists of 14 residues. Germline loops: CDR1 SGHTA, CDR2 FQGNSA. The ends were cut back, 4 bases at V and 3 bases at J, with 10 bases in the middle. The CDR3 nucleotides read TGTGCCAGCAGCTCAGACAGCATCAATCAGCCCCAGCATTTT. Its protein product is CASSSDSINQPQHF.

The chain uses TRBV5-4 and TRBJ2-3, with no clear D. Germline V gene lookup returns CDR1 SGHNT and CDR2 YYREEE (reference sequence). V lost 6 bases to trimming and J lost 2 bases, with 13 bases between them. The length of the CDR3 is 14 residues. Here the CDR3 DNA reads TGTGCCAGCACACGTAGGCGGTCCACAGATACGCAGTATTTT. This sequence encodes CASTRRRSTDTQYF.

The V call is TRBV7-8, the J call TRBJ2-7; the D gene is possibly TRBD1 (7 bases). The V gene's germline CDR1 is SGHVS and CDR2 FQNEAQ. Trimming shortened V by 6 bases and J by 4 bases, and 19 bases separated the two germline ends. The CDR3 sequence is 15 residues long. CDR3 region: CASSLLTGEAYEQYF. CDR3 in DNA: TGTGCCAGCAGTTTATTAACAGGGGAGGCGTACGAGCAGTACTTC.

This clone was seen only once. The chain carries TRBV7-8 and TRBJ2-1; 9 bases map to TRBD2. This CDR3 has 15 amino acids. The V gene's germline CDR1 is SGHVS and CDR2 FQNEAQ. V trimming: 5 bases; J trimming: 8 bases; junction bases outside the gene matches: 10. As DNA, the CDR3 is TGTGCCAGCAGCACCCATAGCGGGAGTAGGTATGAGCAGTTCTTC. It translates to CASSTHSGSRYEQFF.

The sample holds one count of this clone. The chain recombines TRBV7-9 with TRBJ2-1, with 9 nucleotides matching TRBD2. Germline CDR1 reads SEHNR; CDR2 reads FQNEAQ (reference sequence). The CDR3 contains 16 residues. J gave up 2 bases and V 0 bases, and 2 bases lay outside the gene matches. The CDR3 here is CASSLAGTSPYNEQFF. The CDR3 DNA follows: TGTGCCAGCAGCTTAGCCGGGACTAGCCCCTACAATGAGCAGTTCTTC.

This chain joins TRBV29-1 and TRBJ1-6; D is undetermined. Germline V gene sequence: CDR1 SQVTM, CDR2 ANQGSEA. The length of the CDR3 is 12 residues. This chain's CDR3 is CTYPRINSPLHF. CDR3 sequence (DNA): TGCACCTACCCCCGTATAAATTCACCCCTCCACTTT.

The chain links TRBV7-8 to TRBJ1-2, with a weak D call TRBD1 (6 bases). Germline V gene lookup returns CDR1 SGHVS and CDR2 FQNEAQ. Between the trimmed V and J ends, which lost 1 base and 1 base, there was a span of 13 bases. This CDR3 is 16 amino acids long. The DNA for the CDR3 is TGTGCCAGCAGCTTAGTGGCAGGGGAGAGTAACTATGGCTACACCTTC. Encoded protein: CASSLVAGESNYGYTF.

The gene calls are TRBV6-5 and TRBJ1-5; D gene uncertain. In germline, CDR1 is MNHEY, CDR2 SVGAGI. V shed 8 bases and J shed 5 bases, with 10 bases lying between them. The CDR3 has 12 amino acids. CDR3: CASGFQDQPQHF. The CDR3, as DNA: TGTGCCAGCGGCTTTCAAGATCAGCCCCAGCATTTT.

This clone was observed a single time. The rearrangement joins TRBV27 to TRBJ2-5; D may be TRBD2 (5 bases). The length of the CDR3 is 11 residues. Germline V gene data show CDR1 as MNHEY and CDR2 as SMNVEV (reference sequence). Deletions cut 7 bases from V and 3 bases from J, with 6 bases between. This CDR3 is CASMREETQYF. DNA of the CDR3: TGTGCCAGCATGAGGGAAGAGACCCAGTACTTC.

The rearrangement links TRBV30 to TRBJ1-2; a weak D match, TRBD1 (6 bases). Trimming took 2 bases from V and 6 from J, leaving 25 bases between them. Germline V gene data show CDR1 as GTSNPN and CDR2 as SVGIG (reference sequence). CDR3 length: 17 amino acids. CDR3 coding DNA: TGTGCCTGGAGTCCCCTGGGAGGGACAATCTCTCCGAATGGCTACACCTTC. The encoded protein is CAWSPLGGTISPNGYTF. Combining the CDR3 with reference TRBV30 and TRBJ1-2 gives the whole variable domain SQTIHQWPATLVQPVGSPLSLECTVEGTSNPNLYWYRQAAGRGLQLLFYSVGIGQISSEVPQNLSASRPQDRQFILSSKKLLLSDSGFYLCAWSPLGGTISPNGYTFGSGTRLTVV.

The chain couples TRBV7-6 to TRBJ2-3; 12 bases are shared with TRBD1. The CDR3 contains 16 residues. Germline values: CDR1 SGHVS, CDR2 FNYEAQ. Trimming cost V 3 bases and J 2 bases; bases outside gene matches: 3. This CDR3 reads CASSLGTGGLTDTQYF. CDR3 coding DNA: TGTGCCAGCAGCTTGGGGACAGGGGGCCTCACAGATACGCAGTATTTT.

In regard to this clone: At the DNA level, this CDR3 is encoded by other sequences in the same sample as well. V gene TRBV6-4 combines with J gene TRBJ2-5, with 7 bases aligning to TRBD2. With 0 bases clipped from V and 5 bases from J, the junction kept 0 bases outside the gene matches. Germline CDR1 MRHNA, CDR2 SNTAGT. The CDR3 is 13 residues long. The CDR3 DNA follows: TGTGCCAGCAGTGACTCGCGGGGGGAGACCCAGTACTTC. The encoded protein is CASSDSRGETQYF.

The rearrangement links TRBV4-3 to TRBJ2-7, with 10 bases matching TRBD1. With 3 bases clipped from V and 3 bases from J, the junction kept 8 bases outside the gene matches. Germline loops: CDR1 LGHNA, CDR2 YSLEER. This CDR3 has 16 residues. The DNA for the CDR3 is TGCGCCAGCAGCCAGCGACAGGGGGCTGTAGGCTACGAGCAGTACTTC. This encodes CASSQRQGAVGYEQYF.

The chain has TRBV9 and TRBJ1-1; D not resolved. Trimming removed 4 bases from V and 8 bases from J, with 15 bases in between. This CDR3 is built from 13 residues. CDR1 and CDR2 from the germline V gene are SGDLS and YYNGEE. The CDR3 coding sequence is TGTGCCAGCAGCATTTCCCTCACGGGGGAAGCTTTCTTT. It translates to CASSISLTGEAFF.

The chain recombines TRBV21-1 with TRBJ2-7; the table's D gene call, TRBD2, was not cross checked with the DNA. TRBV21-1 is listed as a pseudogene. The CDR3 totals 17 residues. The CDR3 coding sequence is TGTGCCAGCAGCCCGAGGGGGAGGGGCCCACCCCCCTACGAGCAGTACTTC. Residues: CASSPRGRGPPPYEQYF.

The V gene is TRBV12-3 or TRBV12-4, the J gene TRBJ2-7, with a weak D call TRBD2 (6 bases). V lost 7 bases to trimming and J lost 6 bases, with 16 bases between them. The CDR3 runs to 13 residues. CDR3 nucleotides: TGTGCCAGCACCCCGGGGGTCGGGGGCGAGCAGTACTTC. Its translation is CASTPGVGGEQYF.

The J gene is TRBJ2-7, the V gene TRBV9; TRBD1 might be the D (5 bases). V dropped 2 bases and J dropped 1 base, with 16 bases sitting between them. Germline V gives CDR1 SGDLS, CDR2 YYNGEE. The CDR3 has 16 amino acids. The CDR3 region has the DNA TGTGCCAGCAGCGTCGCTGCTGACAGCCGATCCTACGAGCAGTACTTC. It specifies CASSVAADSRSYEQYF. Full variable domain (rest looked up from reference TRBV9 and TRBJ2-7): DSGVTQTPKHLITATGQRVTLRCSPRSGDLSVYWYQQSLDQGLQFLIQYYNGEERAKGNILERFSAQQFPDLHSELNLSSLELGDSALYFCASSVAADSRSYEQYFGPGTRLTVT.